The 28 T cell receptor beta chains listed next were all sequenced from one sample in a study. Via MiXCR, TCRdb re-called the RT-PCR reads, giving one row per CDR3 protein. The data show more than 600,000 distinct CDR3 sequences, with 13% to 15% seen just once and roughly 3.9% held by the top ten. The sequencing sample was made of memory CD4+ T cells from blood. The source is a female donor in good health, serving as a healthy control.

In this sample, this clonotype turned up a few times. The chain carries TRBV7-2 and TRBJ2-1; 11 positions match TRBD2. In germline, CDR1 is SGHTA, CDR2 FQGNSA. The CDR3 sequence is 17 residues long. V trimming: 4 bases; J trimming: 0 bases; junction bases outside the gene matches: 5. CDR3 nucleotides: TGTGCCAGCAGCTCGCGCGGACTAGCGGGCTCCTACAATGAGCAGTTCTTC. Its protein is CASSSRGLAGSYNEQFF.

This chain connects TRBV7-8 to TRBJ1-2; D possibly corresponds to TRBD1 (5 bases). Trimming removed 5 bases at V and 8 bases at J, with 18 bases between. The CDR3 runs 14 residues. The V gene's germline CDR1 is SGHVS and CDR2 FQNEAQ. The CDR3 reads CASSVSGRVRGYTF. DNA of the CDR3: TGTGCCAGCAGCGTCTCCGGCAGGGTACGCGGCTACACCTTC.

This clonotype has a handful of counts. The CDR3 spells CASSGRLAGGPFEQYF. DNA for the CDR3: TGTGCCAGCAGTGGAAGACTAGCGGGAGGGCCATTCGAGCAGTACTTC. This rearrangement joins TRBV27 to TRBJ2-7, with TRBD2 identical over 14 bases. V gave up 5 bases and J gave up 6 bases; unmatched junction bases: 9. This CDR3 spans 16 amino acids. Looked up from germline, CDR1 is MNHEY and CDR2 is SMNVEV (reference sequence).

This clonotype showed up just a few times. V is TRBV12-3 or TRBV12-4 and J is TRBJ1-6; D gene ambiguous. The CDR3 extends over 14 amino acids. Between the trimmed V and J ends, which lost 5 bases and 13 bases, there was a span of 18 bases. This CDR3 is CASSRFLRAAPLHF. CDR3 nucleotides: TGTGCCAGCAGTCGGTTCTTGAGGGCTGCTCCCCTCCACTTT.

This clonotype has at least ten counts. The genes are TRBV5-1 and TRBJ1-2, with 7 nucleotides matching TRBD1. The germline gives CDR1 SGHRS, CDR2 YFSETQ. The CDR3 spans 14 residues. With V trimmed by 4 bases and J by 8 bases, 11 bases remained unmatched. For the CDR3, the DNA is TGCGCCAGCAGCCAATTCTCCGGGACAGAGGGCTACACCTTC. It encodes CASSQFSGTEGYTF.

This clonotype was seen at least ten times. CDR3 region: CSPAGDRTIGDYGYTF. The CDR3 DNA is TGCAGTCCCGCGGGGGACAGGACTATTGGTGACTATGGCTACACCTTC. The genes are TRBV20-1 and TRBJ1-2; 8 nucleotides align to TRBD1. V gave up 8 bases and J gave up 3 bases; unmatched junction bases: 17. The CDR3 spans 16 residues. Germline V CDR1 and CDR2: DFQATT, SNEGSKA (reference sequence).

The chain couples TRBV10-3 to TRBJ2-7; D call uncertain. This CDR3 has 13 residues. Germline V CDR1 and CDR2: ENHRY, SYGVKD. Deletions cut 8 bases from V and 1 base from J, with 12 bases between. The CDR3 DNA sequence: TGTGCCATCCGCTTCGGTGGTTCCTACGAGCAGTACTTC. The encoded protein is CAIRFGGSYEQYF.

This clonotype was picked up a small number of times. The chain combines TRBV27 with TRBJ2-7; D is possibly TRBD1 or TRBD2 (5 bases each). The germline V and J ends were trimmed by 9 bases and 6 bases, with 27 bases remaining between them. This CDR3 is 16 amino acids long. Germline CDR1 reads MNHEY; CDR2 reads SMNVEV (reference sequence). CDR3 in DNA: TGTGCCAGTGGCGAAATAGGGACCACCACTGAGTCCGAGCAGTACTTC. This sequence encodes CASGEIGTTTESEQYF.

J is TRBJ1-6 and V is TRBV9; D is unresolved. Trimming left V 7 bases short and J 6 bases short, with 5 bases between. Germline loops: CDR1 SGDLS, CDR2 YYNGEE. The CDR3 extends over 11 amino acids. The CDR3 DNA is TGTGCCAGCGGCCCTAATTCACCCCTCCACTTT. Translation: CASGPNSPLHF.

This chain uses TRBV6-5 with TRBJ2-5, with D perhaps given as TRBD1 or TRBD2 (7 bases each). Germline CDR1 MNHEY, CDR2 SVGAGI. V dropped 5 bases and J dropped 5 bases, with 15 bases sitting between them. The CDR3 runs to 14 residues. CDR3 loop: CASSPQGGGETQYF. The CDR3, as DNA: TGTGCCAGCAGTCCCCAGGGAGGGGGCGAGACCCAGTACTTC.

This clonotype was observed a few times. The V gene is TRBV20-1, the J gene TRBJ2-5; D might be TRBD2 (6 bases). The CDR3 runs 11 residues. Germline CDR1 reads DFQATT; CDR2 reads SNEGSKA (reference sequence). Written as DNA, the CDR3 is TGCACCCCCGGGAGCCAAGAGACCCAGTACTTC. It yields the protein CTPGSQETQYF.

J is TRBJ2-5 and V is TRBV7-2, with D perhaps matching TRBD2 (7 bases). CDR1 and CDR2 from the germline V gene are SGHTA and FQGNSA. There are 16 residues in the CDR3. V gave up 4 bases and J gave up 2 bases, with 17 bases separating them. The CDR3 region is CASSSPGAGLQETQYF. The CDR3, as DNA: TGTGCCAGCAGCTCCCCGGGGGCGGGACTACAAGAGACCCAGTACTTC. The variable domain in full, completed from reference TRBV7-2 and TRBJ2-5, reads GAGVSQSPSNKVTEKGKDVELRCDPISGHTALYWYRQSLGQGLEFLIYFQGNSAPDKSGLPSDRFSAERTGGSVSTLTIQRTQQEDSAVYLCASSSPGAGLQETQYFGPGTRLLVL.

CDR3 region: CATSEGTATNEKLFF. As DNA, the CDR3 is TGTGCCACCAGTGAAGGGACTGCAACTAATGAAAAACTGTTTTTT. The chain employs TRBV24-1 and TRBJ1-4, with a weak D call TRBD1 (5 bases). From germline, CDR1 is KGHDR and CDR2 SFDVKD. V was cut by 4 bases and J by 0 bases, with 8 bases left in between. The CDR3 extends over 15 amino acids.

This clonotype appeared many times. The CDR3: CSAPLAIVAEAFF. CDR3 coding DNA: TGCAGTGCCCCGCTAGCGATCGTCGCTGAAGCTTTCTTT. The rearrangement joins TRBV20-1 to TRBJ1-1; D is unclear. Germline assignment: CDR1 DFQATT and CDR2 SNEGSKA (reference sequence). The CDR3 length is 13 residues. Deletions cut 6 bases from V and 6 bases from J, with 17 bases between.

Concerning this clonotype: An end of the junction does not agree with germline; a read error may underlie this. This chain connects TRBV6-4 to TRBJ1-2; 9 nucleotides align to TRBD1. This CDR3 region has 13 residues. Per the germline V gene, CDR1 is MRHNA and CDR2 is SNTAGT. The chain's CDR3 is CASTDGTGKDYTF. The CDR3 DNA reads TGTGCCAGCACTGACGGGACAGGGAAGGACTACACCTTC.

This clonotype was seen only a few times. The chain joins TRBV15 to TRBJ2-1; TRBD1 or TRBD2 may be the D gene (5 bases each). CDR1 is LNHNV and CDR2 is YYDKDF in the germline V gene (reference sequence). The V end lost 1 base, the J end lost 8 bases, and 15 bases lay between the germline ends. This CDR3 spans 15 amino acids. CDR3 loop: CATSRVGTGYDEQFF. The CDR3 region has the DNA TGTGCCACCAGCAGAGTGGGGACGGGGTATGATGAGCAGTTCTTC.

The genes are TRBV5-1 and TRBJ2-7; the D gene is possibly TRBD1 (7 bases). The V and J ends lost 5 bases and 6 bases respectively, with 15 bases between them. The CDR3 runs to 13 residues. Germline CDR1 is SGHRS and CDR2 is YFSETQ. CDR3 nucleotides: TGCGCCAGCAGGGTGGAGGGGGCTGCCGAGCAGTACTTC. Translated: CASRVEGAAEQYF. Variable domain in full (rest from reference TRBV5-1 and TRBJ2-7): KAGVTQTPRYLIKTRGQQVTLSCSPISGHRSVSWYQQTPGQGLQFLFEYFSETQRNKGNFPGRFSGRQFSNSRSEMNVSTLELGDSALYLCASRVEGAAEQYFGPGTRLTVT.

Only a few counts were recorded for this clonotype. The chain's CDR3 is CATQEAGGLETQYF. In DNA form, the CDR3 reads TGTGCCACCCAGGAAGCGGGAGGTCTAGAGACCCAGTACTTC. The chain couples TRBV24-1 to TRBJ2-5; 9 nucleotides agree with TRBD2. CDR3 length equals 14 residues. In germline, CDR1 is KGHDR, CDR2 SFDVKD. V was pared by 9 bases and J by 4 bases, with 8 bases of the junction left unmatched.

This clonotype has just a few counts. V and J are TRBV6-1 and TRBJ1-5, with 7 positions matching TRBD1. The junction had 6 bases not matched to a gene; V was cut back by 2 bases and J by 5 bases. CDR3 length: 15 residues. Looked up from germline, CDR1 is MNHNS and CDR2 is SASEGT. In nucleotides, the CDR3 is TGTGCCAGCAGTGAAAAATGGGACAGTTATCAGCCCCAGCATTTT. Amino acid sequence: CASSEKWDSYQPQHF.

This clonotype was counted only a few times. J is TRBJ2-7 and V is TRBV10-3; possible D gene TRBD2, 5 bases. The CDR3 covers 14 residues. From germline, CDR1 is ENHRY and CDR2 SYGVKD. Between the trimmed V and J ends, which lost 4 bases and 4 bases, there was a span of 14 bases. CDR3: CAISGSGFQYEQYF. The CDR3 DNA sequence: TGTGCCATCAGTGGTTCGGGGTTCCAATACGAGCAGTACTTC.

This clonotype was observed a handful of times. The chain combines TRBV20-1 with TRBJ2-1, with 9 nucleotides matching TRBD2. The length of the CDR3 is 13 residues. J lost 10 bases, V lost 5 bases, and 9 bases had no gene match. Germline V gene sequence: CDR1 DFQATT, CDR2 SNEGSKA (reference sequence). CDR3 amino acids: CSAWAGGAREQFF. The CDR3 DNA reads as TGCAGTGCTTGGGCGGGGGGGGCCCGGGAGCAGTTCTTC.

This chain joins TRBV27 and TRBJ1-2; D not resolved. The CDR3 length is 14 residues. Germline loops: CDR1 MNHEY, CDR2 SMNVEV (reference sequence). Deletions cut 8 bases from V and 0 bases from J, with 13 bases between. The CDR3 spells CASGTSTTNYGYTF. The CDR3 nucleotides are TGTGCCAGCGGAACATCTACCACTAACTATGGCTACACCTTC.

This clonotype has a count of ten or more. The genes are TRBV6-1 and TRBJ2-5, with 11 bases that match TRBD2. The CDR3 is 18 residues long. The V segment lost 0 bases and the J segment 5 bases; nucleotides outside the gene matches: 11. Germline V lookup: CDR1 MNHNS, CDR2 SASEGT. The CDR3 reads CASSEAGLAGGPRETQYF. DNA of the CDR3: TGTGCCAGCAGTGAAGCGGGGTTAGCGGGAGGGCCGAGGGAGACCCAGTACTTC.

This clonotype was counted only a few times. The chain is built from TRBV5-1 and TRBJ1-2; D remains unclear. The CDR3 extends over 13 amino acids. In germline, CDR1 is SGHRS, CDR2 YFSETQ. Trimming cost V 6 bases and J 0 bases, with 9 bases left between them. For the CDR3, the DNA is TGCGCCAGCACCTACGACCCTAACTATGGCTACACCTTC. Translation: CASTYDPNYGYTF.

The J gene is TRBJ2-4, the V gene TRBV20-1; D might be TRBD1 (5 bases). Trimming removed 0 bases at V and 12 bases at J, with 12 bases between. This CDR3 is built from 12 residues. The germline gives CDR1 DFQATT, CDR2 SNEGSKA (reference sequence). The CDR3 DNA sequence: TGCAGTGCTAGAGATCCGGACATTAGTCAGTACTTC. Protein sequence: CSARDPDISQYF.

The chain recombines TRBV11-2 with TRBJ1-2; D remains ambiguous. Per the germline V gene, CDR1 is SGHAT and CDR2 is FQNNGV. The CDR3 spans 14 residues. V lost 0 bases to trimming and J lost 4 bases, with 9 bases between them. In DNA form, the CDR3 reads TGTGCCAGCAGCTTAGATCACGGGAGCTATGGCTACACCTTC. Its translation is CASSLDHGSYGYTF.

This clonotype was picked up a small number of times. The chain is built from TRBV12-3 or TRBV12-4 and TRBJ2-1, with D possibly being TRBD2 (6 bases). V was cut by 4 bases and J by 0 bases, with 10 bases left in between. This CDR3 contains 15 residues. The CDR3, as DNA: TGTGCCAGCAGTTCAGCGGGCCACTCCTACAATGAGCAGTTCTTC. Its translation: CASSSAGHSYNEQFF.

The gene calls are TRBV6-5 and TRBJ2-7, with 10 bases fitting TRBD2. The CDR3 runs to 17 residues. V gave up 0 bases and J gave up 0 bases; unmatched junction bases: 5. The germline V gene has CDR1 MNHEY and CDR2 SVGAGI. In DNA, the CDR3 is TGTGCCAGCAGTTACTCACAGCGGGAGGGAAGCTCCTACGAGCAGTACTTC. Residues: CASSYSQREGSSYEQYF.